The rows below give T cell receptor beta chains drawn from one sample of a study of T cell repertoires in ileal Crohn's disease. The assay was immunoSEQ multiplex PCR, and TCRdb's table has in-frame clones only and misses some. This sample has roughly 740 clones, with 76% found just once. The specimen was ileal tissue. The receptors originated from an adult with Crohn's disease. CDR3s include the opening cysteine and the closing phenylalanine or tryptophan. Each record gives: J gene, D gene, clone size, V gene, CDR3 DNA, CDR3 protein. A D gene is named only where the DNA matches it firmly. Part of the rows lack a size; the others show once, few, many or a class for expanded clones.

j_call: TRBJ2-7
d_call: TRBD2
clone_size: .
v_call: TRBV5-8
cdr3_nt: TGTGCCAGCAGCTTGGGGGTAGCGGGATACCTCTCCTACGAGCAGTACTTC
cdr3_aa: CASSLGVAGYLSYEQYF

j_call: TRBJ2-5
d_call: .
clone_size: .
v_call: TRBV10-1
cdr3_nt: TGCGCCAGCAGTGATCGGAGGGGAGAGACCCAGTACTTC
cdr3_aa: CASSDRRGETQYF

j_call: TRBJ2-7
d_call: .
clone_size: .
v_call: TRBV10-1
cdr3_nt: TGCGCCAGCAGTTCGGGCGGGGACGACTACGAGCAGTACTTC
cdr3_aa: CASSSGGDDYEQYF

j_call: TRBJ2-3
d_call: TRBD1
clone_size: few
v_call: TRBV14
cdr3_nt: TGTGCCAGCAGCCAAGACCCCGGCCGGGACAGCGATTTGGGCACCACAGATACGCAGTATTTT
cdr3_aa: CASSQDPGRDSDLGTTDTQYF

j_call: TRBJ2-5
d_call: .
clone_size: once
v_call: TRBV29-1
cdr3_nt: TGCAGCTACCGTGAGGGCGGAGAGACCCAGTACTTC
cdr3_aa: CSYREGGETQYF

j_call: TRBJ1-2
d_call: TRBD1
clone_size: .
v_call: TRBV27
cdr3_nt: TGTGCCAGCAGTTTCGGGACAGGGGCAGGCTACACCTTC
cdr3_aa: CASSFGTGAGYTF

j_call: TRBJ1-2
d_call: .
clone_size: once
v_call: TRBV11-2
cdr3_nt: TGTGCCAGCAGCTTAGTAGAGGCCGGGGGAAGTGGCTACACCTTC
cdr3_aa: CASSLVEAGGSGYTF

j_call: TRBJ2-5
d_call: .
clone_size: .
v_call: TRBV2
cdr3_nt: TGTGCCAGCATTCGACTACAAGAAGAGACCCAGTACTTC
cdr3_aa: CASIRLQEETQYF